These 5 T cell receptor beta chains were sequenced from one sample in a study of blood T cell repertoires in COVID-19. The protocol was immunoSEQ multiplex PCR, while the TCRdb copy is restricted to in-frame clones and leaves out a portion. The sample includes 150,000 to 180,000 clones, around 82% of them seen just once. The sequenced material came from peripheral blood. Receptors were obtained from a man between 60 and 75 years old with COVID-19, enrolled during active disease.

This rearrangement joins TRBV24-1 to TRBJ1-2; D remains ambiguous. Trimming left V 3 bases short and J 8 bases short, with 12 bases between. The CDR3 runs 13 residues. Germline V gene lookup returns CDR1 KGHDR and CDR2 SFDVKD. In DNA form, the CDR3 reads TGTGCCACCAGTGATCCGGGAGCGCAGGGCTACACCTTC. Encoded protein: CATSDPGAQGYTF.

This chain connects TRBV7-2 to TRBJ1-2; 9 bases are shared with TRBD1. The CDR3 has 14 amino acids. J lost 4 bases, V lost 4 bases, and 4 bases had no gene match. The germline V gene encodes CDR1 SGHTA and CDR2 FQGNSA. DNA for the CDR3: TGTGCCAGCAGCTCAACAGGGGGCCGCTATGGCTACACCTTC. Translated, it gives CASSSTGGRYGYTF.

This clone was observed once. The rearrangement uses TRBV18 and TRBJ1-2; tentative D call: TRBD1 (6 bases). V was trimmed by 6 bases and J by 7 bases, leaving 24 bases between them. The germline CDR1 and CDR2 sequences are KGHSH and LQKENI. This CDR3 region has 16 residues. The CDR3 nucleotides read TGTGCCAGCTCTCACCTAGAGGGGACAAAAGGCCCTGGCTACACCTTC. This sequence encodes CASSHLEGTKGPGYTF.

The chain is built from TRBV4-1 and TRBJ1-5; D not certain. Per germline, CDR1 MGHRA and CDR2 YSYEKL. This CDR3 region has 15 residues. V was shortened by 1 base and J by 6 bases, with 13 bases between the two germline ends. The DNA of the CDR3 is TGCGCCAGCAGCCAAGTTGGAGGGCCCCTTCAGCCCCAGCATTTT. Its translation is CASSQVGGPLQPQHF.

This chain uses TRBV18 with TRBJ2-4, with TRBD1 matching 8 bases. Germline trimming cut 3 bases from V and 0 bases from J; bases unmatched to any gene: 7. The CDR3 covers 17 residues. In germline, CDR1 is KGHSH, CDR2 LQKENI. In nucleotides, the CDR3 is TGTGCCAGCTCACCGGTTGACAGGGGCATAGCCAAAAACATTCAGTACTTC. This gives the protein CASSPVDRGIAKNIQYF.